The following is a T cell receptor beta chain sequence with its context. Its specificity is not known. The PCR was carried out with 60 Vbeta primers and 13 Jbeta primers. The method was immunoSEQ multiplex PCR; TCRdb's version includes in-frame clones alone and lacks a portion of them. The sample lists about 200,000 clones, about three quarters occurring once. The ends were cut back, 6 bases at V and 3 bases at J, with 21 bases in the middle. Looked up from germline, CDR1 is SGHTA and CDR2 is FQGTGA. The CDR3 spans 17 residues. The sample belongs to a study of cytomegalovirus exposure and HLA in healthy donors. Overall study: Out of fewer than 400 genotyped donors, roughly 80% belonged to the Caucasian-associated ancestry cluster. Overall study findings and caveats: Reports indicate that TCR beta sequences accurately predicted the HLA-A and HLA-B alleles of most subjects.

The rearrangement uses TRBV7-3 and TRBJ1-5, with a possible D match to TRBD1 (5 bases). The sample was PBMCs. This sequence was found in a woman aged 25 to 39 in good health and CMV-seropositive. CDR3 bases: TGTGCCAGCAGTCCGGACGCAGGGCGCTCTTCCAATCAGCCCCAGCATTTT. It is translated as CASSPDAGRSSNQPQHF.